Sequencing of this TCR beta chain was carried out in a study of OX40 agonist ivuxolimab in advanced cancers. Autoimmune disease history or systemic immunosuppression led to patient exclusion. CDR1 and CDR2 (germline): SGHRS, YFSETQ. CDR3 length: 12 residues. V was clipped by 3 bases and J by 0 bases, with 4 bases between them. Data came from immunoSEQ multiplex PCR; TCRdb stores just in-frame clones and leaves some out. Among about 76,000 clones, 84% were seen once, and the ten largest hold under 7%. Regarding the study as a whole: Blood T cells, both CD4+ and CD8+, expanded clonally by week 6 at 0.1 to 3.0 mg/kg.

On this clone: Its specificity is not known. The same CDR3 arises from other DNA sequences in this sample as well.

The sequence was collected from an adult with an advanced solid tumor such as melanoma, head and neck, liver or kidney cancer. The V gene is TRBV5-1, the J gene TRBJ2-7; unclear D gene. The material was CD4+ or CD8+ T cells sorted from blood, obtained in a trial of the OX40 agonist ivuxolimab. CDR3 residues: CASSSGSYEQYF. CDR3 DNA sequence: TGCGCCAGCAGCTCCGGCTCCTACGAGCAGTACTTC.